The rows below give T cell receptor beta chains drawn from one sample of a study of shared clonotypes between healthy human individuals. Profiled with immunoSEQ multiplex PCR; TCRdb holds only in-frame clones, not every one. Here the sample spans 500,000 to 650,000 clones, 70% to 80% being singletons. The sample was PBMCs. The source is a woman aged 40 to 50 in good health. Some clones in this sample may be carry-over from other donors' samples. Each CDR3 is given without its conserved first and last residue. The D gene is left open where the match is weak.

TRBJ2-5,TRBD2,TRBV28,ASSAGLAGGRETQY
TRBJ2-2,TRBD2,TRBV2,ASKFPGGGTGELF
TRBJ2-1,TRBD2,TRBV5-1,ASSLAGGLYNEQF
TRBJ2-2,-,TRBV11-3,ASSPQYTGELF
TRBJ2-2,-,TRBV5-1,ASSLFGRGNTGELF
TRBJ2-7,-,TRBV7-9,ASSPQSSYEQY
TRBJ2-5,TRBD2,TRBV5-4,ASSSPTSGPQETQY
TRBJ1-5,-,TRBV27,ASSLSQGSNQPQH
TRBJ1-4,-,TRBV19,ASSIGEVNEKLF
TRBJ2-7,-,TRBV7-6,ASSLAFAGKTYEQY
TRBJ2-3,-,TRBV19,ATSGASVDTQY
TRBJ1-1,-,TRBV2,ANEGVYNTEAF
-,-,TRBV29-1,SVGWNTLEQY
TRBJ2-3,TRBD2,TRBV2,ASSKTHYSGSTDTQY
TRBJ2-1,TRBD2,TRBV7-6,ASSSGGEQF
TRBJ2-3,TRBD2,TRBV5-1,ASTGLAGEDTQY
TRBJ2-2,-,TRBV5-1,ASSSLNGNTGELF
TRBJ1-2,-,TRBV27,ASSNGADGYT
TRBJ2-1,-,TRBV7-3,ASSSPSINEQF
TRBJ2-2,TRBD1,TRBV6-1,ASRGGAVGTGELF